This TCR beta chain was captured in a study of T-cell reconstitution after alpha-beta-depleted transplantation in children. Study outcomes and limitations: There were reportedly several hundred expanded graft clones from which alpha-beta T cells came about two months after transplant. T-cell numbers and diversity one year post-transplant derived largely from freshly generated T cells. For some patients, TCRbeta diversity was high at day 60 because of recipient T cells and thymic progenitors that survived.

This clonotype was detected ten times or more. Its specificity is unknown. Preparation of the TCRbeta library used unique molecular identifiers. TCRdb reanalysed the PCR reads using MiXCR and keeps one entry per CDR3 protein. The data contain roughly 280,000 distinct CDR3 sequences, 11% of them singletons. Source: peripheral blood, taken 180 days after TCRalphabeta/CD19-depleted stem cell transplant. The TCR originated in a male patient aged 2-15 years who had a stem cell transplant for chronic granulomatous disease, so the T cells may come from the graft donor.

The CDR3 here is CASRQSNTGELFF. The DNA of the CDR3 is TGTGCCAGCAGACAGTCGAACACCGGGGAGCTGTTTTTT. The chain recombines TRBV3-1 with TRBJ2-2; the D is unclear. The CDR3 has 13 residues. Per the germline V gene, CDR1 is LGHDT and CDR2 is YNNKEL (reference sequence). Trimming took off 6 bases at V and 0 bases at J, with 5 bases between the two ends.